Presented here are 25 T cell receptor beta chains from one specimen sequenced in a study of cytomegalovirus exposure and HLA in healthy donors. PCR amplification relied on 60 Vbeta primers (plus 13 Jbeta primers). Libraries were prepared by immunoSEQ multiplex PCR; TCRdb keeps only in-frame clonotypes and omits some of them. The table has 200,000 to 300,000 clones, around 80% seen once. Source material: PBMCs. Every receptor here comes from a boy aged 10-17 years in good health and CMV-seronegative.

This chain uses TRBV7-6 with TRBJ2-5, with D possibly being TRBD1 (6 bases). The germline CDR1 and CDR2 sequences are SGHVS and FNYEAQ. Trimming left V 5 bases short and J 5 bases short, with 15 bases between. This CDR3 has 14 amino acids. The CDR3 DNA is TGTGCCAGCAGCCGAGGGGGTAGTGGGGAGACCCAGTACTTC. Translating it yields CASSRGGSGETQYF.

This clone was recorded a few times. The chain combines TRBV6-6 with TRBJ1-4; TRBD1 aligns across 11 bases. V lost 4 bases to trimming and J lost 6 bases; unmatched junction nucleotides: 7. CDR3 length: 16 amino acids. Germline V gene lookup returns CDR1 MNHNY and CDR2 SVGAGI (reference sequence). CDR3 nucleotides: TGTGCCAGCAGTTTCCCCGGGACAGGGGGGTATGAAAAACTGTTTTTT. Protein: CASSFPGTGGYEKLFF.

The chain uses TRBV10-3 and TRBJ2-7, with D perhaps TRBD1 (8 bases). Germline CDR1 ENHRY, CDR2 SYGVKD. The CDR3 spans 14 residues. V lost 6 bases and J 6 bases, leaving 18 bases between the germline ends. CDR3 in DNA: TGTGCCATCAGAGTTGGACAGGGAGGGCCCGAGCAGTACTTC. Protein sequence: CAIRVGQGGPEQYF.

This clone was counted a single time. The chain employs TRBV20-1 and TRBJ1-1; 7 bases are a match to TRBD1. CDR1 and CDR2 (germline): DFQATT, SNEGSKA (reference sequence). The CDR3 has 11 amino acids. The V segment lost 5 bases and the J segment 4 bases; nucleotides outside the gene matches: 1. DNA for the CDR3: TGCAGTGCTCACAGGGGCACTGAAGCTTTCTTT. Translated, it gives CSAHRGTEAFF.

The chain is built from TRBV5-1 and TRBJ1-2; 10 nucleotides match TRBD1. CDR3 length equals 15 residues. CDR1 and CDR2 (germline): SGHRS, YFSETQ. V trimming: 0 bases; J trimming: 13 bases; junction bases outside the gene matches: 12. The CDR3, as DNA: TGCGCCAGCAGCTTGGATCTCGGGGACAGGGGCGATGGCACCTTC. Amino acid sequence: CASSLDLGDRGDGTF.

This clone appeared a single time. The V and J genes are TRBV5-1 and TRBJ1-1; D unclear. With 0 bases removed from V and 4 bases from J, the gap between germline ends came to 13 bases. The CDR3 loop spans 15 amino acids. CDR1 and CDR2 (germline): SGHRS, YFSETQ. The CDR3 region is CASSLEAAGSTEAFF. The DNA for the CDR3 is TGCGCCAGCAGCTTGGAGGCAGCGGGTTCCACTGAAGCTTTCTTT.

J is TRBJ1-1 and V is TRBV6-5; 10 positions agree with TRBD1. The CDR3 covers 15 residues. Looked up from germline, CDR1 is MNHEY and CDR2 is SVGAGI. Trimming at V came to 10 bases and at J to 6 bases, leaving 14 bases not matched to a gene. The CDR3 is CATQDLGTGEPEAFF. The DNA for the CDR3 is TGTGCCACCCAGGATCTCGGGACAGGGGAGCCTGAAGCTTTCTTT.

The chain employs TRBV19 and TRBJ2-7; 9 nucleotides line up with TRBD1. The CDR3 runs 17 residues. Germline values: CDR1 LNHDA, CDR2 SQIVND (reference sequence). V shed 6 bases, J shed 0 bases, and the junction held 12 bases outside the gene matches. The CDR3 is CASSRLPGQGSSYEQYF. CDR3 sequence (DNA): TGTGCCAGTAGCCGTCTCCCGGGACAGGGCAGCTCCTACGAGCAGTACTTC.

Worth noting for this clone: The junction and the germline gene differ at one end; a read error may be behind it. V is TRBV10-3 and J is TRBJ2-7; D is undetermined. Germline values: CDR1 ENHRY, CDR2 SYGVKD. CDR3 length: 14 residues. The CDR3 nucleotides are TGTGCCATTAGTGCCTATCGAGCCCCCTACGAGCAGTACTTC. As protein: CAISAYRAPYEQYF.

V is TRBV7-9 and J is TRBJ2-3; a possible D gene is TRBD2 (6 bases). There are 14 residues in the CDR3. Germline V CDR1 and CDR2: SEHNR, FQNEAQ (reference sequence). V lost 3 bases, J lost 3 bases, and 10 bases lay in between. The CDR3 coding sequence is TGTGCCAGCAGCTTGGCGGGACGGACAGATACGCAGTATTTT. Its protein product is CASSLAGRTDTQYF. Looking up the rest from reference TRBV7-9 and TRBJ2-3 gives the full variable domain: DTGVSQNPRHKITKRGQNVTFRCDPISEHNRLYWYRQTLGQGPEFLTYFQNEAQLEKSRLLSDRFSAERPKGSFSTLEIQRTEQGDSAMYLCASSLAGRTDTQYFGPGTRLTVL.

The chain has TRBV19 and TRBJ2-5; 9 bases match TRBD1. Trimming at V came to 6 bases and at J to 3 bases, leaving 5 bases not matched to a gene. Germline V gene data show CDR1 as LNHDA and CDR2 as SQIVND (reference sequence). This CDR3 is built from 14 residues. This CDR3 is CASRTTGGKETQYF. As DNA, the CDR3 is TGTGCCAGTAGAACGACAGGGGGGAAAGAGACCCAGTACTTC.

This clone was seen only once. J is TRBJ2-5 and V is TRBV19; 10 bases are a match to TRBD2. Gene TRBJ2-7 matches the end of the DNA better, so the J call may be wrong. CDR3 length: 18 residues. Germline values: CDR1 LNHDA, CDR2 SQIVND (reference sequence). DNA for the CDR3: TGTGCCAGTAGTATAGAAGGCCCTCGGACTAGCGGACCCTACGAGCAGTACTTC. This codes for CASSIEGPRTSGPYEQYF.

The rearrangement uses TRBV19 and TRBJ1-1; tentatively, D is TRBD1 (6 bases). This CDR3 comprises 14 residues. Germline V gene lookup returns CDR1 LNHDA and CDR2 SQIVND (reference sequence). The V end lost 9 bases, the J end lost 1 base, and 15 bases lay between the germline ends. The CDR3 DNA reads as TGTGCCAGCAGGGGACAATCTTCGAACACTGAAGCTTTCTTT. Encoded protein: CASRGQSSNTEAFF.

This clone was found a few times. The chain carries TRBV30 and TRBJ1-1; TRBD1 matches at 9 bases. J gave up 1 base and V 0 bases, and 9 bases lay outside the gene matches. Germline assignment: CDR1 GTSNPN and CDR2 SVGIG (reference sequence). CDR3 length: 17 residues. The DNA for the CDR3 is TGTGCCTGGAGTGTGGGACAGGGTTTTCTAAAGAACACTGAAGCTTTCTTT. It codes for CAWSVGQGFLKNTEAFF.

The chain combines TRBV19 with TRBJ2-7; D possibly corresponds to TRBD2 (7 bases). The CDR3 runs to 14 residues. V lost 3 bases and J lost 6, with 15 bases in between. Germline lookup yields CDR1 LNHDA and CDR2 SQIVND (reference sequence). The CDR3, as DNA: TGTGCCAGTAGTATTCGGGGGGCTCCGGGCGAGCAGTACTTC. Translation: CASSIRGAPGEQYF.

V usage is TRBV7-9 and J usage is TRBJ2-7; 11 nucleotides align to TRBD2. The CDR3 is 18 residues long. Germline trimming cut 3 bases from V and 0 bases from J; bases unmatched to any gene: 10. Germline V gene lookup returns CDR1 SEHNR and CDR2 FQNEAQ (reference sequence). The CDR3 DNA follows: TGTGCCAGCAGCTTCGGACTAGCGGGTCCCGACGACTCCTACGAGCAGTACTTC. Translating it yields CASSFGLAGPDDSYEQYF.

This clone was seen once. Sequence at one end of the junction differs from germline and may be a read error. This chain uses TRBV4-1 with TRBJ2-3, with TRBD2 identical over 9 bases. This CDR3 is 16 amino acids long. Germline assignment: CDR1 MGHRA and CDR2 YSYEKL. The CDR3 sequence is CASTQMGGGRGDTQYF. CDR3 nucleotide sequence: TGCGCCAGCACCCAAATGGGGGGCGGGAGGGGGGATACGCAGTATTTT.

This clone was recorded only once. CDR3 in amino acids: CASSPAGTETQYF. The CDR3 nucleotides read TGTGCCAGCAGCCCGGCGGGGACAGAGACCCAGTACTTC. This chain links TRBV11-3 with TRBJ2-5; the D gene is possibly TRBD2 (6 bases). Germline V gene sequence: CDR1 SGHNT, CDR2 YENEEA. V gave up 5 bases and J gave up 4 bases, with 11 bases separating them. The CDR3 loop spans 13 amino acids.

The CDR3 nucleotides are TGTGCCTGGACCCGGGACAGGGGCACAGATACGCAGTATTTT. Its protein product is CAWTRDRGTDTQYF. This chain connects TRBV30 to TRBJ2-3, with 9 nucleotides matching TRBD1. Looked up from germline, CDR1 is GTSNPN and CDR2 is SVGIG (reference sequence). The V segment lost 4 bases and the J segment 1 base; nucleotides outside the gene matches: 3. The CDR3 runs 14 residues.

The V and J genes are TRBV14 and TRBJ1-1, with TRBD1 matching 7 bases. V shed 1 base and J 10 bases; nucleotides not matched to a gene: 6. Germline V gene lookup returns CDR1 SGHDN and CDR2 FVKESK. The CDR3 has 13 residues. In DNA, the CDR3 is TGTGCCAGCAGCCAAGGGAAAGACAGGGCAGCTTTCTTT. Its protein product is CASSQGKDRAAFF.

The rearrangement joins TRBV2 to TRBJ2-1; TRBD2 agrees at 9 bases. The CDR3 sequence is 16 residues long. With V trimmed by 3 bases and J by 4 bases, 7 bases remained unmatched. The germline CDR1 and CDR2 sequences are SNHLY and FYNNEI. The CDR3: CASSELSGSGYNEQFF. The CDR3 region has the DNA TGTGCCAGCAGTGAGCTTAGCGGGAGTGGTTACAATGAGCAGTTCTTC.

The rearrangement links TRBV5-4 to TRBJ2-7, with D tentatively TRBD2 (6 bases). The CDR3 extends over 14 amino acids. CDR1 is SGHNT and CDR2 is YYREEE in the germline V gene (reference sequence). V dropped 0 bases and J dropped 6 bases, with 13 bases sitting between them. CDR3 region: CASSLEGLASEQYF. CDR3 coding DNA: TGTGCCAGCAGCTTGGAGGGGCTAGCGTCCGAGCAGTACTTC.

The J gene is TRBJ1-1, the V gene TRBV4-2, with 8 positions matching TRBD1. The germline V gene has CDR1 LGHNA and CDR2 YNFKEQ. This CDR3 contains 14 residues. J lost 2 bases, V lost 3 bases, and 2 bases had no gene match. The CDR3: CASSQDRDNTEAFF. CDR3 nucleotides: TGTGCCAGCAGCCAGGACAGGGATAACACTGAAGCTTTCTTT.

This clone has only one observation. V gene TRBV11-1 combines with J gene TRBJ2-1; 7 bases line up with TRBD1. CDR3 length: 13 amino acids. CDR1 and CDR2 from the germline V gene are SGHAT and FQDESV (reference sequence). With V trimmed by 1 base and J by 14 bases, 8 bases remained unmatched. The CDR3 DNA is TGTGCCAGCAGCTTAGTACGGGACAGATTAGAGTTCTTC. It encodes CASSLVRDRLEFF.

With regard to this clone: Compared with germline, one end of the junction differs, possibly owing to a read error. The genes are TRBV7-9 and TRBJ2-3, with D possibly being TRBD1 (5 bases). The CDR3 has 16 amino acids. Germline V lookup: CDR1 SEHNR, CDR2 FQNEAQ (reference sequence). CDR3 in amino acids: CSSSQPRAEGTDTQYF. CDR3 DNA sequence: TGTTCCAGCAGCCAGCCCAGGGCGGAAGGAACAGATACGCAGTATTTT.